This T cell receptor beta chain appears in the sequencing data of a study of response to subunit inactivated influenza vaccine. The sample holds a few counts of this clonotype. Its antigen is undetermined. CDR1 and CDR2 from the germline V gene are MGHRA and YSYEKL. This CDR3 is built from 13 residues. V lost 2 bases and J lost 2, with 4 bases in between. Points from the study as a whole: The authors suggested that every seasonal influenza vaccination recruits few new T cells.

TCRdb re-called the RT-PCR reads through MiXCR, storing one row per CDR3 protein. The sample shows under 200,000 distinct CDR3 sequences, over 8.5% of them seen only once. The source of this sequence is a man between 50 and 75 years old who received an inactivated influenza vaccine. This chain joins TRBV4-1 and TRBJ1-3, with D unclear. Here the sequenced sample was CD8+ T cells sorted from PBMCs, taken about 23 months after vaccination. The CDR3 region has the DNA TGCGCCAGCAGCCAATTAGCTGGAAACACCATATATTTT. Translating it yields CASSQLAGNTIYF.